This record covers a single T cell receptor beta chain. The record originates from a study of blood T cell repertoires in COVID-19. Study details: Sources were T cells, B-cell-depleted T cells, or PBMCs; the material itself was cDNA or gDNA.

TCRdb's table, derived via immunoSEQ multiplex PCR, lists solely in-frame clones and lacks some. The sample records around 280,000 clones, roughly 90% being singletons. The source is a woman in her 30s with COVID-19, enrolled during active disease. The sequencing sample was made of peripheral blood.

CDR3 sequence: CASSLVALSYEQYF. As DNA, the CDR3 is TGTGCCAGCAGCTTGGTGGCTCTCTCCTACGAGCAGTACTTC. This chain links TRBV5-5 with TRBJ2-7; D uncertain. Trimming took off 0 bases at V and 0 bases at J, with 7 bases between the two ends. Germline V gene lookup returns CDR1 SGHKS and CDR2 YYEKEE (reference sequence). The CDR3 runs 14 residues.